One T cell receptor beta chain is described in this entry. The protocol was immunoSEQ multiplex PCR, while the TCRdb copy is restricted to in-frame clones and leaves out a portion. The data contain 250,000 to 300,000 clones, 80% to 90% of them singletons. The sample comes from a study of blood T cell repertoires in COVID-19. The germline gives CDR1 MNHEY, CDR2 SVGAGI. The CDR3 is made up of 11 amino acids. Trimming pared 10 bases from V and 9 bases from J, leaving 15 bases between. Specimen: peripheral blood. This sequence originates from a woman in her seventies with COVID-19, enrolled during active disease. The chain couples TRBV6-5 to TRBJ1-2; D is unresolved. CDR3 nucleotides: TGTGCCACCCGCGCGGGCCTGAGCTACACCTTC. It yields the protein CATRAGLSYTF.